The 20 T cell receptor beta chains reported below all come from one sample, sequenced in a study of regulatory T cells in long-lasting Graves disease. Time point in this sample: newly diagnosed GD, antithyroid drugs for less than 3 months. Isolated PBMC RNA provided the starting material for the TCR library. Construction of the TCR beta libraries employed iRepertoire HTBI primers in conjunction with Arm-PCR of CDR3 regions. One entry per CDR3 protein results from TCRdb running MiXCR on the multiplex PCR reads. The sample has approximately 400,000 distinct CDR3 sequences, approximately 15% seen once. In addition, the sample was reused for a study of T cells in Graves' hyperthyroidism and ophthalmopathy.

The sequences come from peripheral blood mononuclear cells (PBMCs), collected at new diagnosis, from a patient treated with antithyroid drugs. The receptors stem from a woman between 25 and 40 years old with Graves disease.

The J gene is TRBJ2-4, the V gene TRBV12-3 or TRBV12-4; TRBD2 aligns across 7 bases. This CDR3 is built from 15 residues. With 7 bases clipped from V and 3 bases from J, the junction kept 9 bases outside the gene matches. In DNA form, the CDR3 reads TGTGCCAGCACCTCCCGAAGGGACTACAAAAACATTCAGTACTTC. This gives the protein CASTSRRDYKNIQYF.

The chain couples TRBV4-1 to TRBJ2-7; D assignment may be TRBD1 or TRBD2 (5 bases each). The germline V gene encodes CDR1 MGHRA and CDR2 YSYEKL. Trimming cost V 0 bases and J 6 bases, with 12 bases left between them. This CDR3 has 14 amino acids. The CDR3 DNA reads TGCGCCAGCAGCCAAGAGGGGGTGGCGTCCGAGCAGTACTTC. Protein product: CASSQEGVASEQYF.

The sample holds many counts of this clonotype. The chain recombines TRBV11-2 with TRBJ2-7, with a tentative D call TRBD2 (6 bases). The CDR3 is 15 residues long. The ends were cut back, 4 bases at V and 3 bases at J, with 16 bases in the middle. Germline V gives CDR1 SGHAT, CDR2 FQNNGV. This CDR3 reads CASSSGLGDFYEQYF. CDR3 nucleotide sequence: TGTGCCAGCAGCTCTGGACTGGGGGACTTCTACGAGCAGTACTTC.

Concerning this clonotype: A read error may explain this, as a much larger clone is one base away. V gene TRBV3-1 combines with J gene TRBJ2-7; 11 bases match TRBD2. The CDR3 sequence is 17 residues long. Germline-derived CDR1 and CDR2 are LGHDT and YNNKEL (reference sequence). The CDR3 DNA reads TGTACCAGCAGCCAAGAAGCTGGGACTAGCGGTTACTACGAGCAGTACTTC. As protein: CTSSQEAGTSGYYEQYF.

The sample holds many counts of this clonotype. This rearrangement joins TRBV20-1 to TRBJ2-5, with a possible D match to TRBD1 (6 bases). The V and J ends lost 2 bases and 5 bases respectively, with 12 bases between them. Germline V gene lookup returns CDR1 DFQATT and CDR2 SNEGSKA (reference sequence). This CDR3 comprises 13 residues. Here the CDR3 reads CSARQQGRETQYF. The CDR3 DNA is TGCAGTGCTAGACAACAGGGAAGGGAGACCCAGTACTTC.

There are many counts of this clonotype. The rearrangement uses TRBV11-3 and TRBJ2-3; possible D gene TRBD2, 6 bases. Germline CDR1 SGHNT, CDR2 YENEEA. V lost 2 bases, J lost 4 bases, and 16 bases lay in between. This CDR3 has 16 amino acids. CDR3 protein: CASSLLWRRGADTQYF. The CDR3 coding sequence is TGTGCCAGCAGCTTATTGTGGCGGCGCGGGGCAGATACGCAGTATTTT.

This clonotype was observed at least ten times. This chain links TRBV27 with TRBJ2-5; D is perhaps TRBD1 (6 bases). Germline assignment: CDR1 MNHEY and CDR2 SMNVEV (reference sequence). The CDR3 is 15 amino acids. Between the trimmed V and J ends, which lost 3 bases and 1 base, there was a span of 12 bases. CDR3 region: CASSFLLGGQETQYF. CDR3 DNA sequence: TGTGCCAGCAGTTTCCTATTAGGGGGCCAAGAGACCCAGTACTTC.

This clonotype was seen many times. This chain joins TRBV5-6 and TRBJ1-1; no clear D gene. This CDR3 has 11 residues. With 0 bases removed from V and 7 bases from J, the gap between germline ends came to 4 bases. Per the germline V gene, CDR1 is SGHDT and CDR2 is YYEEEE. In DNA form, the CDR3 reads TGTGCCAGCAGCTTGGACAGTGAAGCTTTCTTT. Translated, it gives CASSLDSEAFF.

This clonotype was recorded many times. This chain uses TRBV6-1 with TRBJ2-5, with TRBD1 matching 10 bases. The CDR3 length is 15 residues. The germline V gene has CDR1 MNHNS and CDR2 SASEGT. V trimming: 5 bases; J trimming: 5 bases; junction bases outside the gene matches: 8. The CDR3, as DNA: TGTGCCAGCAGTCGTGACAGGGGGCGCGGGGAGACCCAGTACTTC. The encoded protein is CASSRDRGRGETQYF.

This clonotype has more than one count but fewer than ten. V and J are TRBV6-9 and TRBJ2-1, with D possibly being TRBD1 or TRBD2 (5 bases each). Trimming took off 3 bases at V and 4 bases at J, with 10 bases between the two ends. Per germline, CDR1 MNHGY and CDR2 SVAAGI. The CDR3 is made up of 14 amino acids. CDR3 coding DNA: TGTGCCAGCAGTTACAGGGCGGGTTACAATGAGCAGTTCTTC. Residues: CASSYRAGYNEQFF.

With respect to this clonotype: A much larger clone lies a single base off, so this may be a read error. As the CDR3 is not closed by the conserved phenylalanine or tryptophan, this likely results from a read error. The limits of the CDR3 on the DNA are not certain, so only TCRdb's listed CDR3 is given. The chain has TRBV20-1 and TRBJ2-3; the table's D gene call, TRBD2, was not cross checked with the DNA. Germline V gene lookup returns CDR1 DFQATT and CDR2 SNEGSKA (reference sequence). The CDR3 is made up of 11 amino acids, end residues included. CDR3 residues: CSARRGETQYC.

This clonotype was counted at least ten times. The V call is TRBV2, the J call TRBJ2-3; 9 bases map to TRBD2. CDR1 SNHLY and CDR2 FYNNEI come from the germline V gene. Trimming cost V 8 bases and J 2 bases; bases outside gene matches: 8. The CDR3 sequence is 15 residues long. This CDR3 is CASFRTSDYTDTQYF. The CDR3 nucleotides are TGTGCCAGCTTCCGGACTAGCGACTACACAGATACGCAGTATTTT.

This clonotype was picked up many times. The chain employs TRBV18 and TRBJ1-1; tentative D call: TRBD1 (6 bases). The CDR3 extends over 12 amino acids. CDR1 and CDR2 (germline): KGHSH, LQKENI. V lost 2 bases and J lost 12, with 13 bases in between. DNA of the CDR3: TGTGCCAGCTCACCATACGCCCGGGGGCCTTTCTTT. As protein: CASSPYARGPFF.

This clonotype was seen only a few times. This chain links TRBV10-3 with TRBJ1-5, with D unclear. Germline V gene data show CDR1 as ENHRY and CDR2 as SYGVKD. V was shortened by 5 bases and J by 2 bases, with 7 bases between the two germline ends. The CDR3 sequence is 13 residues long. CDR3 residues: CAISLTGNQPQHF. CDR3 coding DNA: TGTGCCATCAGTTTAACAGGCAATCAGCCCCAGCATTTT.

This clonotype was seen many times. The V and J genes are TRBV5-1 and TRBJ2-7; either TRBD1 or TRBD2 may supply D (6 bases each). V was clipped by 7 bases and J by 0 bases, with 17 bases between them. Germline CDR1 SGHRS, CDR2 YFSETQ. This CDR3 is 15 amino acids long. Here the CDR3 reads CASALEGGPSYEQYF. CDR3 coding DNA: TGCGCCAGCGCCCTCGAAGGGGGGCCCTCCTACGAGCAGTACTTC.

In its sample, this clonotype was seen many times. The CDR3, as DNA: TGTGCCAGCAGTCAATGGGTGTGGGCCGACCAAGAGACCCAGTACTTC. This codes for CASSQWVWADQETQYF. The V gene is TRBV28, the J gene TRBJ2-5; D uncertain. Trimming shortened V by 5 bases and J by 0 bases, and 16 bases separated the two germline ends. CDR1 and CDR2 from the germline V gene are MDHEN and SYDVKM. The CDR3 contains 16 residues.

The table lists this clonotype with many counts. The rearrangement joins TRBV12-3 or TRBV12-4 to TRBJ1-5; maybe TRBD1 (5 bases). The CDR3 has 17 residues. V lost 2 bases, J lost 1 base, and 15 bases lay in between. CDR3 in amino acids: CASSLSALGVSNQPQHF. DNA for the CDR3: TGTGCCAGCAGTTTATCCGCGCTGGGGGTCAGCAATCAGCCCCAGCATTTT.

This clonotype has at least ten counts. The chain has TRBV29-1 and TRBJ2-1, with D perhaps TRBD2 (6 bases). CDR1 SQVTM and CDR2 ANQGSEA come from the germline V gene. This CDR3 has 13 residues. V was pared by 8 bases and J by 4 bases, with 15 bases between. The CDR3 reads CSSRGSGYNEQFF. The CDR3 DNA sequence: TGCAGCTCTCGAGGGAGCGGGTACAATGAGCAGTTCTTC.

This clonotype came up many times. V usage is TRBV11-2 and J usage is TRBJ2-1; D is possibly TRBD1 or TRBD2 (6 bases each). CDR3 length equals 17 residues. V lost 6 bases, J lost 4 bases, and 22 bases lay in between. The germline CDR1 and CDR2 sequences are SGHAT and FQNNGV. The CDR3 sequence is CASSNLKGGLLYNEQFF. The DNA of the CDR3 is TGTGCCAGCAGTAATCTCAAAGGGGGGCTCTTGTACAATGAGCAGTTCTTC.

In its sample, this clonotype was seen many times. The chain recombines TRBV6-5 with TRBJ1-5; 8 bases line up with TRBD1. The V segment lost 2 bases and the J segment 6 bases; nucleotides outside the gene matches: 3. Germline values: CDR1 MNHEY, CDR2 SVGAGI. The CDR3 contains 14 residues. The CDR3 is CASSYRDRTQPQHF. In DNA form, the CDR3 reads TGTGCCAGCAGTTACCGGGACAGGACTCAGCCCCAGCATTTT.